Each of the 15 T cell receptor beta chains below was sequenced from the same sample in a study of identical twins. TCRdb itself ran the 5' RACE reads through MiXCR, one entry per CDR3 protein. The sample carries 540,000 or so distinct CDR3 sequences, about a fifth recorded once. These data were also filed under a second study, of yellow fever vaccine responses in identical twins.

The sequenced sample consisted of CD4+ T cells sorted from blood. The receptor set was obtained from a woman in her late teens or twenties in good health.

CDR3 residues: CASSFGPPYEQYV. The CDR3 nucleotides read TGTGCCAGCAGTTTTGGGCCACCCTACGAGCAGTACGTC. The chain has TRBV28 and TRBJ2-7; D is undetermined. The CDR3 loop spans 13 amino acids. Germline CDR1 is MDHEN and CDR2 is SYDVKM. Trimming removed 3 bases at V and 2 bases at J, with 8 bases between.

The DNA of the CDR3 is TGTGCCAGCAGCCGGGACATCGAGACCCAGTACTTC. Protein product: CASSRDIETQYF. This chain connects TRBV12-3 or TRBV12-4 to TRBJ2-5, with D possibly being TRBD1 (6 bases). Trimming cost V 6 bases and J 5 bases, with 10 bases left between them. This CDR3 has 12 residues.

The V and J genes are TRBV24-1 and TRBJ2-3, with a tentative D call TRBD2 (6 bases). There are 15 residues in the CDR3. The V end was cut by 3 bases, the J end by 2 bases, with 11 bases between. Germline loops: CDR1 KGHDR, CDR2 SFDVKD. The CDR3 region has the DNA TGTGCCACCAGTGATCCCAGGGACTCCACAGATACGCAGTATTTT. Protein: CATSDPRDSTDTQYF.

V is TRBV20-1 and J is TRBJ2-3, with 7 nucleotides matching TRBD2. Trimming removed 5 bases from V and 6 bases from J; junction bases left unmatched: 8. The CDR3 length is 13 residues. The germline CDR1 and CDR2 sequences are DFQATT and SNEGSKA (reference sequence). The CDR3 sequence: CSAHRLASDTQYF. The CDR3 nucleotides are TGCAGTGCTCATAGACTAGCTTCCGATACGCAGTATTTT.

This clonotype was seen a handful of times. CDR3 protein: CASLLRITYNEQFF. CDR3 bases: TGTGCCAGCTTGTTGAGGATCACCTACAATGAGCAGTTCTTC. The chain links TRBV2 to TRBJ2-1; no reliable D call. Deletions cut 8 bases from V and 2 bases from J, with 13 bases between. The CDR3 loop spans 14 amino acids. Germline CDR1 reads SNHLY; CDR2 reads FYNNEI.

The V and J genes are TRBV5-1 and TRBJ2-6, with D uncertain. This CDR3 spans 15 amino acids. With 4 bases removed from V and 0 bases from J, the gap between germline ends came to 8 bases. Germline V gene data show CDR1 as SGHRS and CDR2 as YFSETQ. The CDR3 loop is CASSTWDSGANVLTF. Written as DNA, the CDR3 is TGCGCCAGCAGCACTTGGGACTCTGGGGCCAACGTCCTGACTTTC.

The sample holds a few counts of this clonotype. V and J are TRBV20-1 and TRBJ2-1; D is unclear. Deletions cut 3 bases from V and 5 bases from J, with 5 bases between. The CDR3 sequence is 11 residues long. Germline lookup yields CDR1 DFQATT and CDR2 SNEGSKA (reference sequence). In DNA, the CDR3 is TGCAGTGCTAGGTTCAACAATGAGCAGTTCTTC. Translating it yields CSARFNNEQFF.

This clonotype has at least ten counts. The chain couples TRBV5-1 to TRBJ1-5; TRBD1 matches at 11 bases. Germline CDR1 and CDR2: SGHRS and YFSETQ. The V segment lost 0 bases and the J segment 4 bases; nucleotides outside the gene matches: 3. The CDR3 extends over 16 amino acids. CDR3 nucleotides: TGCGCCAGCAGCTTGGGGACAGGGGGCAGGAATCAGCCCCAGCATTTT. Protein product: CASSLGTGGRNQPQHF. The entire variable domain, with the rest obtained from reference TRBV5-1 and TRBJ1-5, is as follows: KAGVTQTPRYLIKTRGQQVTLSCSPISGHRSVSWYQQTPGQGLQFLFEYFSETQRNKGNFPGRFSGRQFSNSRSEMNVSTLELGDSALYLCASSLGTGGRNQPQHFGDGTRLSIL.

This clonotype was found a few times. The rearrangement joins TRBV7-3 to TRBJ2-2; TRBD2 matches 7 bases. The CDR3 sequence is 14 residues long. Trimming removed 0 bases from V and 5 bases from J; junction bases left unmatched: 0. Germline V gene data show CDR1 as SGHTA and CDR2 as FQGTGA. The CDR3 is CASSLTGGTGELFF. In DNA, the CDR3 is TGTGCCAGCAGCTTAACCGGGGGGACCGGGGAGCTGTTTTTT.

This clonotype was detected a few times. The V and J genes are TRBV20-1 and TRBJ2-1, with TRBD2 identical over 9 bases. V was clipped by 4 bases and J by 10 bases; unmatched bases: 8. CDR1 is DFQATT and CDR2 is SNEGSKA in the germline V gene (reference sequence). CDR3 length: 13 amino acids. DNA for the CDR3: TGCAGTGCTACCGGACTAGCGCCAGTCGAGCAGTTCTTC. Encoded protein: CSATGLAPVEQFF.

The chain recombines TRBV9 with TRBJ2-7; the match to TRBD1 covers 9 bases. This CDR3 contains 15 residues. Germline V gives CDR1 SGDLS, CDR2 YYNGEE. The junction had 7 bases not matched to a gene; V was cut back by 4 bases and J by 2 bases. The DNA of the CDR3 is TGTGCCAGCAGCCCAGGGGGGACAGGGACCTACGAGCAGTACTTC. Residues: CASSPGGTGTYEQYF.

This clonotype was seen at least ten times. The chain employs TRBV12-3 or TRBV12-4 and TRBJ2-7; perhaps TRBD2 as D (5 bases). This CDR3 spans 15 amino acids. V was cut by 2 bases and J by 2 bases, with 13 bases left in between. CDR3 protein: CASSLRAGNAYEQYF. CDR3 nucleotides: TGTGCCAGCAGTTTACGTGCCGGGAACGCCTACGAGCAGTACTTC.

The rearrangement uses TRBV6-5 and TRBJ1-5; the D is unclear. The length of the CDR3 is 13 residues. Germline V CDR1 and CDR2: MNHEY, SVGAGI. Trimming took off 0 bases at V and 5 bases at J, with 5 bases between the two ends. The CDR3 sequence: CASSYSSDQPQHF. CDR3 nucleotide sequence: TGTGCCAGCAGTTACTCGTCGGATCAGCCCCAGCATTTT.

The table lists this clonotype with a few counts. The genes are TRBV20-1 and TRBJ2-1, with D perhaps TRBD2 (6 bases). Germline CDR1 is DFQATT and CDR2 is SNEGSKA (reference sequence). CDR3 length: 14 amino acids. Trimming shortened V by 7 bases and J by 3 bases, and 16 bases separated the two germline ends. The DNA of the CDR3 is TGCAGTGAAGCACGGGGAGGTAACTACAATGAGCAGTTCTTC. Its protein is CSEARGGNYNEQFF.

The sample holds a few counts of this clonotype. The rearrangement links TRBV11-3 to TRBJ1-5, with a weak D call TRBD1 (6 bases). Germline V lookup: CDR1 SGHNT, CDR2 YENEEA. The CDR3 consists of 14 residues. V lost 6 bases and J lost 4, with 13 bases in between. The CDR3 region is CASSYGQINQPQHF. CDR3 DNA sequence: TGTGCCAGCAGTTACGGACAGATTAATCAGCCCCAGCATTTT.